Described below is a single T cell receptor beta chain sequence and its context. Sequencing was performed with immunoSEQ multiplex PCR; in TCRdb, only in-frame clones are kept and a portion is missing. The profile shows under 250,000 clones, more than 70% of them singletons. This record belongs to a study of blood T cell repertoires in COVID-19. Study-level information: Samples of COVID-19 (acute and convalescent) were obtained from the United States, Italy and Spain.

This CDR3 contains 17 residues. CDR1 and CDR2 from the germline V gene are LGHNT and FRNRAP. Germline trimming cut 6 bases from V and 4 bases from J; bases unmatched to any gene: 13. Sequencing was carried out using peripheral blood. The chain joins TRBV12-5 to TRBJ2-1, with TRBD1 matching over 9 bases. This TCR derives from a man aged 50 or older with active or convalescent COVID-19. DNA of the CDR3: TGTGCTAGTGGCAACACAAGACAGGGGGACTTATACAATGAGCAGTTCTTC. It translates to CASGNTRQGDLYNEQFF.